Listed below are T cell receptor beta chains from one sample, sequenced in a study of T cells in Graves' hyperthyroidism and ophthalmopathy. TCRdb itself ran the multiplex PCR reads through MiXCR, one entry per CDR3 protein. The table shows about 360,000 distinct CDR3 sequences, with approximately 13% occurring only once. Sequencing was carried out using blood. These receptors all stem from a woman younger than 30 with Graves' hyperthyroidism. CDR3s include the opening cysteine and the closing phenylalanine or tryptophan. The D gene is left open where the match is weak. Only part of the rows carry a size: once, few, many, or a class if the clone is expanded.

V: TRBV19; size: NA; J: TRBJ2-1; D: TRBD1; CDR3: CASSMQGAAYNEQFF; DNA: TGTGCCAGTAGTATGCAGGGGGCGGCCTACAATGAGCAGTTCTTC
V: TRBV7-3; size: many; J: TRBJ2-7; D: TRBD1; CDR3: CASSPGTGISEQYF; DNA: TGTGCCAGCAGCCCCGGGACAGGAATATCCGAGCAGTACTTC
V: TRBV9; size: many; J: TRBJ2-7; D: NA; CDR3: CASSTSPLSSYEQYF; DNA: TGTGCCAGCAGCACCAGTCCTTTGTCCTCCTACGAGCAGTACTTC
V: TRBV5-8; size: NA; J: TRBJ1-1; D: NA; CDR3: CASSLDLGGEAFF; DNA: TGTGCCAGCAGCTTGGATTTGGGGGGTGAAGCTTTCTTT
V: TRBV6-1; size: NA; J: TRBJ2-5; D: NA; CDR3: CASSLSTDQETQYF; DNA: TGTGCCAGCAGTTTGTCAACTGACCAAGAGACCCAGTACTTC
V: TRBV28; size: many; J: TRBJ2-7; D: NA; CDR3: CASSSPNFPKYEQYF; DNA: TGTGCCAGCAGTTCCCCAAACTTCCCCAAGTACGAGCAGTACTTC
V: TRBV9; size: many; J: TRBJ1-2; D: NA; CDR3: CASSWGPYGYTF; DNA: TGTGCCAGCAGCTGGGGCCCGTATGGCTACACCTTC
V: TRBV28; size: many; J: TRBJ2-5; D: NA; CDR3: CASSLYQGEAETQYF; DNA: TGTGCCAGCAGTTTATATCAGGGGGAGGCGGAGACCCAGTACTTC
V: TRBV24-1; size: NA; J: TRBJ2-2; D: NA; CDR3: CATSTLNTGKLFF; DNA: TGTGCCACCAGCACACTGAACACCGGGAAGCTGTTTTTT
V: TRBV3-1; size: many; J: TRBJ2-3; D: NA; CDR3: CASSQGGSRDTQYF; DNA: TGTGCCAGCAGCCAAGGCGGCTCCCGGGATACGCAGTATTTT
V: TRBV27; size: many; J: TRBJ1-2; D: TRBD1; CDR3: CASRTGAHGYTF; DNA: TGTGCCAGCAGGACAGGGGCTCACGGCTACACCTTC
V: TRBV7-6; size: many; J: TRBJ2-7; D: NA; CDR3: CASSSSTGSPYYEQYF; DNA: TGTGCCAGCAGCTCAAGTACCGGGTCCCCCTACTACGAGCAGTACTTC
V: TRBV3-1; size: many; J: TRBJ2-7; D: NA; CDR3: CASSQDLDNSYEQYF; DNA: TGTGCCAGCAGCCAAGACTTGGACAACTCCTACGAGCAGTACTTC
V: TRBV9; size: NA; J: TRBJ2-5; D: NA; CDR3: CASSVGPQGLRETQYF; DNA: TGTGCCAGCAGCGTAGGCCCGCAGGGTTTAAGAGAGACCCAGTACTTC
V: TRBV13; size: many; J: TRBJ2-1; D: NA; CDR3: CASSLGLENEQFF; DNA: TGTGCCAGCAGCTTAGGCCTCGAAAATGAGCAGTTCTTC
V: TRBV7-2; size: many; J: TRBJ2-3; D: TRBD2; CDR3: CASSLVLAGGDRLLSTDTQYF; DNA: TGTGCCAGCAGCTTAGTGCTAGCGGGGGGGGACCGACTACTAAGCACAGATACGCAGTATTTT
V: TRBV6-1; size: few; J: TRBJ1-5; D: NA; CDR3: CASSLQGTNQPQHF; DNA: TGTGCCAGCAGCCTCCAGGGGACCAATCAGCCCCAGCATTTT
V: TRBV25-1; size: many; J: TRBJ2-7; D: TRBD1; CDR3: CASSTHDRVMSEQYF; DNA: TGTGCCAGCAGTACCCATGACAGGGTTATGAGCGAGCAGTACTTC
V: TRBV11-2; size: many; J: TRBJ1-2; D: NA; CDR3: CASSLLGGQSYGYTF; DNA: TGTGCCAGCAGCTTACTGGGCGGACAGTCCTATGGCTACACCTTC
V: TRBV3-1; size: many; J: TRBJ1-2; D: NA; CDR3: CASSQDEGWYGYTF; DNA: TGTGCCAGCAGCCAAGATGAGGGGTGGTATGGCTACACCTTC
V: TRBV28; size: many; J: TRBJ1-4; D: NA; CDR3: CASSLYQGSNEKLFF; DNA: TGTGCCAGCAGTTTATATCAGGGTTCTAATGAAAAACTGTTTTTT
V: TRBV27; size: NA; J: TRBJ2-6; D: NA; CDR3: CASSLSPTGLRSGANVLTF; DNA: TGTGCCAGCAGTTTAAGTCCCACAGGGCTACGCTCTGGGGCCAACGTCCTGACTTTC
V: TRBV28; size: many; J: TRBJ2-7; D: TRBD1; CDR3: CASSINRGHYEQYF; DNA: TGTGCCAGCAGTATCAACAGGGGGCACTACGAGCAGTACTTC
V: TRBV4-2; size: once; J: TRBJ2-1; D: NA; CDR3: CASQTLGINEQFF; DNA: TGTGCCAGCCAGACGCTGGGGATCAATGAGCAGTTCTTC
V: TRBV5-1; size: many; J: TRBJ2-7; D: TRBD2; CDR3: CASRPPGLAGVYEQYF; DNA: TGCGCCAGCAGACCTCCCGGACTAGCGGGGGTTTACGAGCAGTACTTC
V: TRBV12-3/TRBV12-4; size: many; J: TRBJ1-3; D: NA; CDR3: CASSLNSGRTIYF; DNA: TGTGCCAGCAGTTTAAATTCCGGTCGCACCATATATTTT
V: TRBV7-2; size: NA; J: TRBJ2-1; D: TRBD2; CDR3: CASSLASGRAWNEQFF; DNA: TGTGCCAGCAGCTTGGCTAGCGGGAGGGCCTGGAATGAGCAGTTCTTC
V: TRBV9; size: NA; J: TRBJ1-4; D: TRBD1; CDR3: CASSASGTGENEKLFF; DNA: TGTGCCAGCAGCGCCTCCGGGACAGGAGAAAATGAAAAACTGTTTTTT
V: TRBV20-1; size: many; J: TRBJ2-1; D: NA; CDR3: CSAPGGIGNEQFF; DNA: TGCAGTGCCCCCGGGGGTATCGGCAATGAGCAGTTCTTC
V: TRBV9; size: many; J: TRBJ2-7; D: NA; CDR3: CASSVPQGYWYEQYF; DNA: TGTGCCAGCAGCGTACCCCAGGGGTATTGGTACGAGCAGTACTTC
V: TRBV12-3/TRBV12-4; size: many; J: TRBJ2-7; D: NA; CDR3: CASSLVGSNYEQYF; DNA: TGTGCCAGCAGTTTAGTGGGTAGTAACTACGAGCAGTACTTC
V: TRBV12-3/TRBV12-4; size: many; J: TRBJ2-1; D: TRBD2; CDR3: CASKLAGAWEQFF; DNA: TGTGCCAGCAAACTAGCGGGAGCATGGGAGCAGTTCTTC
V: TRBV28; size: many; J: TRBJ2-5; D: TRBD2; CDR3: CASRVGGSQETQYF; DNA: TGTGCCAGCCGAGTGGGGGGGTCCCAAGAGACCCAGTACTTC
V: TRBV27; size: many; J: TRBJ1-2; D: NA; CDR3: CASSFSGSLLANYGYTF; DNA: TGTGCCAGCAGTTTCTCGGGCAGCCTGTTAGCTAACTATGGCTACACCTTC
V: TRBV28; size: many; J: TRBJ1-1; D: NA; CDR3: CASSQRRLRWTEAFF; DNA: TGTGCCAGCAGTCAAAGGAGACTGAGATGGACTGAAGCTTTCTTT
V: TRBV6-1; size: NA; J: TRBJ2-3; D: TRBD1; CDR3: CASSETGDTDTQYF; DNA: TGTGCCAGCAGTGAGACAGGGGACACAGATACGCAGTATTTT
V: TRBV5-6; size: many; J: TRBJ1-1; D: NA; CDR3: CASSLVGLPQGTEAFF; DNA: TGTGCCAGCAGCTTGGTGGGTCTCCCCCAAGGTACTGAAGCTTTCTTT
V: TRBV27; size: NA; J: TRBJ1-5; D: NA; CDR3: CASSFGVYSNQPQHF; DNA: TGTGCCAGCAGTTTCGGGGTTTATAGCAATCAGCCCCAGCATTTT
V: TRBV20-1; size: NA; J: TRBJ1-5; D: NA; CDR3: CSARRGVSIQPQHF; DNA: TGCAGTGCTAGGCGGGGTGTTAGCATTCAGCCCCAGCATTTT
V: TRBV2; size: many; J: TRBJ1-1; D: NA; CDR3: CASRGLRGNTEAFF; DNA: TGTGCCAGCAGGGGACTTCGAGGGAACACTGAAGCTTTCTTT
V: TRBV20-1; size: many; J: TRBJ2-3; D: NA; CDR3: CSARSWNGLRDTQYF; DNA: TGCAGTGCTAGGTCGTGGAACGGGCTCAGAGATACGCAGTATTTT